These 27 T cell receptor beta chains were all obtained from the same sample, sequenced in a study of post-analysis software for immune sequencing data. Study-level results: In patients, about 5 TRBV segments were more frequent than in controls, with TRBV5-6, TRBV5-1 and TRBV20-1 among them.

These receptors are not linked to any known antigen. Incorporated into the TCR beta cDNA libraries were unique molecular identifiers, which served to reduce PCR and sequencing biases. TCRdb used MiXCR to reprocess the PCR reads, holding one entry per CDR3 protein. The sample lists roughly 410,000 distinct CDR3 sequences; roughly 38% were seen once. The sequenced sample was blood. These receptors were obtained from a girl between 5 and 17 years old with multiple sclerosis.

This clonotype was detected only a few times. This rearrangement joins TRBV7-2 to TRBJ2-5, with 7 positions matching TRBD2. The junction had 7 bases not matched to a gene; V was cut back by 1 base and J by 5 bases. Germline lookup yields CDR1 SGHTA and CDR2 FQGNSA. The CDR3 has 15 amino acids. Here the CDR3 reads CASSLVLGSGETQYF. The CDR3 nucleotides read TGTGCCAGCAGCTTAGTTCTAGGTAGCGGGGAGACCCAGTACTTC.

This clonotype was detected a few times. V usage is TRBV4-3 and J usage is TRBJ2-1; TRBD2 agrees at 12 bases. This CDR3 is 17 amino acids long. The V and J ends lost 4 bases and 6 bases, in that order; junction bases with no gene match: 10. Germline assignment: CDR1 LGHNA and CDR2 YSLEER. CDR3 protein: CASSRSRTSGVGNEQFF. CDR3 coding DNA: TGCGCCAGCAGCCGCTCAAGGACTAGCGGGGTGGGCAATGAGCAGTTCTTC.

CDR3 loop: CASSWDPSSPQYF. The CDR3 DNA sequence: TGTGCCAGCAGCTGGGACCCCTCAAGCCCGCAGTATTTT. The chain has TRBV7-8 and TRBJ2-3; tentatively, D is TRBD1 or TRBD2 (5 bases each). V was shortened by 4 bases and J by 10 bases, with 15 bases between the two germline ends. CDR3 length: 13 amino acids. Germline CDR1 SGHVS, CDR2 FQNEAQ.

The sample holds a few counts of this clonotype. The chain couples TRBV4-1 to TRBJ2-1; a weak D match, TRBD2 (5 bases). Trimming pared 2 bases from V and 8 bases from J, leaving 10 bases between. This CDR3 is 13 amino acids long. Per germline, CDR1 MGHRA and CDR2 YSYEKL. CDR3 in amino acids: CASSQPGFDEQFF. The CDR3 DNA follows: TGCGCCAGCAGCCAACCGGGGTTCGATGAGCAGTTCTTC.

The chain couples TRBV24-1 to TRBJ2-5, with D perhaps assigned TRBD1 or TRBD2 (6 bases each). The CDR3 totals 16 residues. From germline, CDR1 is KGHDR and CDR2 SFDVKD. Trimming removed 3 bases at V and 2 bases at J, with 15 bases between. For the CDR3, the DNA is TGTGCCACCAGTGATCCGGGTGGAGGGGGACAAGAGACCCAGTACTTC. Amino acids: CATSDPGGGGQETQYF.

V gene TRBV4-1 combines with J gene TRBJ2-5, with 7 bases aligning to TRBD2. The germline V gene has CDR1 MGHRA and CDR2 YSYEKL. The CDR3 sequence is 16 residues long. The V gene end was trimmed by 4 bases and the J gene end by 5 bases; junction bases not matched to a gene: 13. Here the CDR3 DNA reads TGCGCCAGCAGCCTCCTGGGAGGGCTCCCCAAGGAGACCCAGTACTTC. It translates to CASSLLGGLPKETQYF.

Only a few counts were recorded for this clonotype. The chain employs TRBV3-1 and TRBJ2-7; D is ambiguous. The germline V gene has CDR1 LGHDT and CDR2 YNNKEL (reference sequence). Trimming left V 3 bases short and J 1 base short, with 19 bases between. This CDR3 has 17 residues. The CDR3 loop reads CASSHHDSALRSYEQYF. CDR3 coding DNA: TGTGCCAGCAGCCACCACGATTCCGCCCTAAGATCCTACGAGCAGTACTTC.

This clonotype appeared a few times. The V gene is TRBV3-1, the J gene TRBJ1-2; D unclear. The CDR3 spans 15 residues. V was trimmed by 0 bases and J by 0 bases, leaving 8 bases between them. CDR1 and CDR2 (germline): LGHDT, YNNKEL (reference sequence). The CDR3: CASSQDKTANYGYTF. The DNA of the CDR3 is TGTGCCAGCAGCCAAGATAAGACGGCTAACTATGGCTACACCTTC.

The chain links TRBV7-9 to TRBJ2-5; 7 positions match TRBD2. Germline V gives CDR1 SEHNR, CDR2 FQNEAQ (reference sequence). The CDR3 runs to 18 residues. V shed 0 bases and J 4 bases; nucleotides not matched to a gene: 14. This CDR3 is CASSLALLGQRGGETQYF. Written as DNA, the CDR3 is TGTGCCAGCAGCTTAGCGCTATTAGGTCAGCGGGGAGGAGAGACCCAGTACTTC.

CDR3 DNA sequence: TGTGCCAGTAGCTTTATGGGTGAAGCTTTCTTT. The encoded protein is CASSFMGEAFF. J is TRBJ1-1 and V is TRBV6-5, with unresolved D. The CDR3 spans 11 residues. Deletions cut 9 bases from V and 7 bases from J, with 12 bases between. The V gene's germline CDR1 is MNHEY and CDR2 SVGAGI.

This clonotype has only a few counts. The chain joins TRBV12-3 or TRBV12-4 to TRBJ2-7; 10 bases map to TRBD1. Unmatched junction bases numbered 2, after V lost 7 bases and J lost 2 bases. The CDR3 spans 13 residues. The CDR3 region is CASTGTGAYEQYF. The CDR3 nucleotides read TGTGCCAGCACTGGGACAGGGGCCTACGAGCAGTACTTC.

In this sample, this clonotype turned up a few times. The chain uses TRBV24-1 and TRBJ2-7, with D maybe TRBD2 (6 bases). The DNA matches TRBJ2-5 better at its end, which makes the J call doubtful. Germline assignment: CDR1 KGHDR and CDR2 SFDVKD. The CDR3 runs 12 residues. CDR3 in DNA: TGTGCCACCAGTGACCCCGGGGGGACCCAGTACTTC. This translates into CATSDPGGTQYF.

In this sample, this clonotype turned up a few times. The V gene is TRBV20-1, the J gene TRBJ2-7, with a weak D call TRBD1 (6 bases). Gene TRBJ2-4 matches the end of the DNA better, so the J call may be wrong. The CDR3 sequence is 15 residues long. CDR1 DFQATT and CDR2 SNEGSKA come from the germline V gene (reference sequence). CDR3 nucleotides: TGCAGTGCTTTAGAACGACAGGTGGGCAAAAACATTCAGTACTTC. Amino acids: CSALERQVGKNIQYF.

The chain uses TRBV7-9 and TRBJ2-5; TRBD2 matches at 9 bases. The germline V gene encodes CDR1 SEHNR and CDR2 FQNEAQ (reference sequence). J gave up 5 bases and V 6 bases, and 13 bases lay outside the gene matches. The CDR3 has 16 residues. CDR3 sequence reads: CASSPKSGRYQETQYF. CDR3 nucleotides: TGTGCCAGCAGTCCCAAGAGCGGGAGGTATCAGGAGACCCAGTACTTC. Combining the CDR3 with reference TRBV7-9 and TRBJ2-5 gives the whole variable domain DTGVSQNPRHKITKRGQNVTFRCDPISEHNRLYWYRQTLGQGPEFLTYFQNEAQLEKSRLLSDRFSAERPKGSFSTLEIQRTEQGDSAMYLCASSPKSGRYQETQYFGPGTRLLVL.

J is TRBJ1-5 and V is TRBV29-1; 7 bases align to TRBD1. The CDR3 runs 13 residues. J gave up 9 bases and V 1 base, and 6 bases lay outside the gene matches. Germline V lookup: CDR1 SQVTM, CDR2 ANQGSEA. CDR3 amino acids: CSVEVGAGGPQHF. The CDR3 region has the DNA TGCAGCGTTGAAGTGGGGGCAGGGGGGCCCCAGCATTTT.

V usage is TRBV7-9 and J usage is TRBJ2-5, with 9 bases lining up with TRBD1. The CDR3 contains 14 residues. Germline trimming cut 5 bases from V and 5 bases from J; bases unmatched to any gene: 6. The germline V gene encodes CDR1 SEHNR and CDR2 FQNEAQ (reference sequence). The CDR3: CASSPDRGSETQYF. In nucleotides, the CDR3 is TGTGCCAGCAGCCCGGACAGGGGTTCGGAGACCCAGTACTTC.

The chain employs TRBV5-1 and TRBJ2-5; 7 nucleotides match TRBD1. The CDR3 runs to 14 residues. CDR1 SGHRS and CDR2 YFSETQ come from the germline V gene. With 4 bases clipped from V and 3 bases from J, the junction kept 6 bases outside the gene matches. The CDR3 spells CASSIGTVEETQYF. In DNA, the CDR3 is TGCGCCAGCAGCATAGGGACAGTCGAAGAGACCCAGTACTTC.

This chain connects TRBV20-1 to TRBJ2-3, with 9 bases that match TRBD2. The V gene end was trimmed by 5 bases and the J gene end by 4 bases; junction bases not matched to a gene: 4. CDR3 length: 13 residues. CDR1 and CDR2 from the germline V gene are DFQATT and SNEGSKA (reference sequence). This chain's CDR3 is CSALAGMPDTQYF. For the CDR3, the DNA is TGCAGTGCTCTAGCGGGGATGCCAGATACGCAGTATTTT.

This clonotype has ten or more counts. V usage is TRBV7-2 and J usage is TRBJ2-1; D call uncertain. The CDR3 has 13 residues. V was trimmed by 1 base and J by 4 bases, leaving 5 bases between them. The V gene's germline CDR1 is SGHTA and CDR2 FQGNSA. CDR3 sequence reads: CASSLVLYNEQFF. DNA for the CDR3: TGTGCCAGCAGCTTAGTTCTGTACAATGAGCAGTTCTTC.

This clonotype was seen a few times. V and J are TRBV25-1 and TRBJ2-1; 9 nucleotides match TRBD1. Germline values: CDR1 MGHDK, CDR2 SYGVNS. This CDR3 has 14 amino acids. J lost 4 bases, V lost 6 bases, and 4 bases had no gene match. In DNA form, the CDR3 reads TGTGCCAGCAGCCGGGACAGGGATTACAATGAGCAGTTCTTC. Translated: CASSRDRDYNEQFF.

This chain joins TRBV6-5 and TRBJ1-5; D gene unclear. Germline CDR1 MNHEY, CDR2 SVGAGI. Between the trimmed V and J ends, which lost 2 bases and 3 bases, there was a span of 8 bases. The CDR3 covers 14 residues. CDR3 residues: CASSYLGTNQPQHF. In DNA form, the CDR3 reads TGTGCCAGCAGTTACCTGGGCACCAATCAGCCCCAGCATTTT.

This chain joins TRBV6-1 and TRBJ2-5, with 10 bases identical to TRBD2. The CDR3 has 18 amino acids. Per the germline V gene, CDR1 is MNHNS and CDR2 is SASEGT. V was pared by 2 bases and J by 1 base, with 10 bases of the junction left unmatched. The CDR3 DNA follows: TGTGCCAGCAGTGAAAAGACCGTGCTAGCGGGGGCCCAAGAGACCCAGTACTTC. Its translation is CASSEKTVLAGAQETQYF.

The chain links TRBV15 to TRBJ2-3; TRBD1 aligns across 8 bases. Germline CDR1 is LNHNV and CDR2 is YYDKDF (reference sequence). The CDR3 has 16 residues. The V segment lost 5 bases and the J segment 3 bases; nucleotides outside the gene matches: 10. The CDR3 is CATSGAPGQGTDTQYF. The CDR3 DNA sequence: TGTGCCACCAGCGGAGCACCTGGACAGGGAACAGATACGCAGTATTTT.

V and J are TRBV12-3 or TRBV12-4 and TRBJ2-5; no clear D gene. Deletions cut 2 bases from V and 2 bases from J, with 6 bases between. This CDR3 region has 13 residues. CDR3 bases: TGTGCCAGCAGTTTAACACAGCAAGAGACCCAGTACTTC. Amino acids: CASSLTQQETQYF.

About this clonotype: The junction and the germline gene differ at one end; a read error may be behind it. V gene TRBV9 combines with J gene TRBJ2-3, with unresolved D. Germline CDR1 and CDR2: SGDLS and YYNGEE. The CDR3 runs to 16 residues. The CDR3 protein is CVSSVAQYLGTDTQYF. The CDR3 DNA follows: TGTGTCAGCAGCGTAGCTCAGTACTTAGGCACAGATACGCAGTATTTT.

This clonotype showed up just a few times. The V call is TRBV12-3 or TRBV12-4, the J call TRBJ1-1; no reliable D call. V lost 4 bases to trimming and J lost 7 bases, with 16 bases between them. The CDR3 has 14 amino acids. This CDR3 is CASSSHQEGFEAFF. For the CDR3, the DNA is TGTGCCAGCAGTTCGCACCAGGAGGGTTTTGAAGCTTTCTTT.

The chain joins TRBV29-1 to TRBJ2-1; 7 nucleotides match TRBD1. Germline CDR1 reads SQVTM; CDR2 reads ANQGSEA. The CDR3 spans 14 residues. With 6 bases clipped from V and 3 bases from J, the junction kept 8 bases outside the gene matches. The CDR3 DNA sequence: TGCAGCGTAATTGAGAGGGACAGCTACAATGAGCAGTTCTTC. Encoded protein: CSVIERDSYNEQFF.